This T cell receptor (beta chain) is from a study of blood T cell repertoires in COVID-19. Overall study context: From T cells, B-cell-depleted T cells, or PBMCs came the material, which was cDNA or gDNA.

Per the original data handling: Researchers report that nucleated cell counts were estimated from reference gene primer amplification. Sequencing was performed with immunoSEQ multiplex PCR; in TCRdb, only in-frame clones are kept and a portion is missing. That table furnishes V, J and clone size, whereas the DNA furnished D and trimming. The data hold 60,000 to 80,000 clones, with around 85% observed a single time. This CDR3 comprises 16 residues. J gave up 4 bases and V 4 bases, and 6 bases lay outside the gene matches. Germline V gene data show CDR1 as PRHDT and CDR2 as FYEKMQ (reference sequence).

Sequencing was done on a sample of peripheral blood. The sequence was collected from a man in his fifties with acute or convalescent COVID-19. The chain couples TRBV13 to TRBJ2-1; 11 nucleotides agree with TRBD2. The CDR3, as DNA: TGTGCCAGCAGCTCATCATCTAGCGGGGGGTACAATGAGCAGTTCTTC. It yields the protein CASSSSSSGGYNEQFF.